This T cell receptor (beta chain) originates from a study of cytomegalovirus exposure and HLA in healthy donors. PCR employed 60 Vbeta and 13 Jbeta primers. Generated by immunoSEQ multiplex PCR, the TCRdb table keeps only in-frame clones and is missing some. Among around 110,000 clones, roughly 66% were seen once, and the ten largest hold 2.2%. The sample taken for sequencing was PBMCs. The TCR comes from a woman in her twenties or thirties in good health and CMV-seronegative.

CDR3 DNA: TGTGCCAGCAGTGAGGGGACAGGGTGGATGGGGGAGCAGTTCTTC. Residues: CASSEGTGWMGEQFF. The chain is built from TRBV2 and TRBJ2-1; 9 nucleotides line up with TRBD1. CDR1 is SNHLY, CDR2 FYNNEI, per germline. This CDR3 has 15 residues. Trimming at V came to 3 bases and at J to 10 bases, leaving 10 bases not matched to a gene.